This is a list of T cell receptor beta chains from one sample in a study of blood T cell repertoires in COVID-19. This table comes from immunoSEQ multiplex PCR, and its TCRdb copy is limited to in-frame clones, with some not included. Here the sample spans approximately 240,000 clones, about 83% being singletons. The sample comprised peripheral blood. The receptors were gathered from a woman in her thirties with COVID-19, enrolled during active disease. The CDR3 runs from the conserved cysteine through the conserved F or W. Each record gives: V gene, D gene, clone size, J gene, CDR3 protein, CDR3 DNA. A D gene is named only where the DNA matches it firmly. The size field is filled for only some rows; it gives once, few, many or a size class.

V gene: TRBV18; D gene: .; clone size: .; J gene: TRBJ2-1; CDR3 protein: CASSPGRGAYNEQFF; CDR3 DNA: TGTGCCAGCTCACCTGGCAGGGGGGCTTACAATGAGCAGTTCTTC
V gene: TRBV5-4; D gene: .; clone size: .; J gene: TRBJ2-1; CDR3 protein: CASSLPASSYNEQFF; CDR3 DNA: TGTGCCAGCAGCTTGCCGGCTAGCTCCTACAATGAGCAGTTCTTC
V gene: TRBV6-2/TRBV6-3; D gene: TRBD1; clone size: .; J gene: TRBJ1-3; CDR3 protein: CASSYSGTGGNTIYF; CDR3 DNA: TGTGCCAGCAGTTACTCAGGGACAGGAGGAAACACCATATATTTT
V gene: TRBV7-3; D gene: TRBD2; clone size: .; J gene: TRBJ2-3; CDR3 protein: CASRIAGETDTQYF; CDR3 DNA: TGTGCCAGCAGAATAGCGGGAGAGACAGATACGCAGTATTTT
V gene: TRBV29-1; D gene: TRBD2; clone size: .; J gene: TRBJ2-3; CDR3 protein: CSVGSGAGGASSSSTDTQYF; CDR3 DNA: TGCAGCGTCGGATCCGGAGCGGGAGGAGCGTCTTCCTCTAGCACAGATACGCAGTATTTT
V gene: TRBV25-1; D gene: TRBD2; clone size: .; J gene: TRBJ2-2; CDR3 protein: CASSEEVSGRFHRELFF; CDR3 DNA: TGTGCCAGCAGTGAAGAGGTTAGCGGGAGATTCCACCGGGAGCTGTTTTTT
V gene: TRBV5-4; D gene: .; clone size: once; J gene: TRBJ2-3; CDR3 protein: CASSQDYTQYF; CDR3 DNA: TGTGCCAGCAGCCAAGACTATACGCAGTATTTT
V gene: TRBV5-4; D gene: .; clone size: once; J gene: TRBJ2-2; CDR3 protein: CASSSSFIGELFF; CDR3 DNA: TGTGCCAGCAGCTCTAGTTTTATCGGGGAGCTGTTTTTT
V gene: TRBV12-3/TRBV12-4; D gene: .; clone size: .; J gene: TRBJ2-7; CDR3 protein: CASSVSYEQYF; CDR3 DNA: TGTGCCAGCAGTGTATCCTACGAGCAGTACTTC
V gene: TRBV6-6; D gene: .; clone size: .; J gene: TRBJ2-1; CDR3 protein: CATGNGGLLGNEQFF; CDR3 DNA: TGTGCCACCGGAAATGGGGGACTCTTGGGCAATGAGCAGTTCTTC
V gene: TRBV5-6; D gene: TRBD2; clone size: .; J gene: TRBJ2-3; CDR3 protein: CASSLRREGQYF; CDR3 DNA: TGTGCCAGCAGCTTGAGGCGGGAGGGCCAGTATTTT
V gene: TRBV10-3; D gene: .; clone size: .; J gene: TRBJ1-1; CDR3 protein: CAIRLTGDNTEAFF; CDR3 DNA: TGTGCCATCCGCCTTACAGGCGACAACACTGAAGCTTTCTTT
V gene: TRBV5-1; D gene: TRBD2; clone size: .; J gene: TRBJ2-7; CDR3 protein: CASSLELAGSEQYF; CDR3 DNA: TGCGCCAGCAGCTTAGAACTAGCGGGATCCGAGCAGTACTTC
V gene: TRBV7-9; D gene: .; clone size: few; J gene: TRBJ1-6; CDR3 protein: CASQGLFGNSPLHF; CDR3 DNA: TGTGCCAGCCAGGGCCTTTTCGGTAATTCACCCCTCCACTTT
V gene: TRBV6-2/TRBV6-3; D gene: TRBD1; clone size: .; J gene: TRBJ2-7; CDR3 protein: CASSYERTGVSPYEQYF; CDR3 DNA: TGTGCCAGCAGTTACGAAAGGACAGGTGTCTCGCCCTACGAGCAGTACTTC
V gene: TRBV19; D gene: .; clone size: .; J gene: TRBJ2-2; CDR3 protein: CASRNRDKNTGELFF; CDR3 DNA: TGTGCCAGTAGGAACCGGGACAAAAACACCGGGGAGCTGTTTTTT
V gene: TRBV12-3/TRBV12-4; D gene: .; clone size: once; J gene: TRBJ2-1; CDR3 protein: CASRRDLLGQFF; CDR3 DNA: TGTGCCAGCAGGCGGGACCTTTTAGGGCAGTTCTTC
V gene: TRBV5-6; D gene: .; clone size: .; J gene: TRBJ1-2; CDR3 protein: CASSRGHSSDYGYTF; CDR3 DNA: TGTGCCAGCAGCAGAGGACACTCCTCTGACTATGGCTACACCTTC
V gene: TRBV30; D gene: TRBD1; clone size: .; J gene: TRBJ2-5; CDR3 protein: CAWKGAGETQYF; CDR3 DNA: TGTGCCTGGAAGGGGGCAGGGGAGACCCAGTACTTC
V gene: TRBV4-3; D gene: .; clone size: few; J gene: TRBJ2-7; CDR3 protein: CASSQSRGVTYEQYF; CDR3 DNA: TGCGCCAGCAGCCAGTCCAGGGGGGTTACCTACGAGCAGTACTTC
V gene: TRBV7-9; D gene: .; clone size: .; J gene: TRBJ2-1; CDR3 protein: CASSLERDSSYNEQFF; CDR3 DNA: TGTGCCAGCAGCTTAGAACGAGACAGCTCCTACAATGAGCAGTTCTTC
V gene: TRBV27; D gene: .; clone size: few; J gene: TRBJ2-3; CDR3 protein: CASRASIASDTQYF; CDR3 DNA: TGTGCCAGCAGGGCCTCAATTGCCTCAGATACGCAGTATTTT
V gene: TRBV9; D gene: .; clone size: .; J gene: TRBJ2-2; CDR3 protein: CASSPYVGEYTGELFF; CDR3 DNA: TGTGCCAGCAGCCCCTATGTAGGGGAATACACCGGGGAGCTGTTTTTT
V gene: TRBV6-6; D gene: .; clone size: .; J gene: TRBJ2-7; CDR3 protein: CASSYEGSEQYF; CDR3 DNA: TGTGCCAGCAGTTATGAGGGATCCGAGCAGTACTTC
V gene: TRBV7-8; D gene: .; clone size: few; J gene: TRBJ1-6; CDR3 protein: CASSSTRGRGSPLHF; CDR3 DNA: TGTGCCAGCAGCTCCACCCGAGGGAGGGGTTCACCCCTCCACTTT
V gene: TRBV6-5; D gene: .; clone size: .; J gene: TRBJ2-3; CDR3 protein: CASSYTRFSSTDTQYF; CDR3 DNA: TGTGCCAGCAGTTATACACGCTTTTCTAGCACAGATACGCAGTATTTT
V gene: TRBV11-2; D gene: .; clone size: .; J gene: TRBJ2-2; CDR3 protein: CASSVGGYTGELFF; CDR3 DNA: TGTGCCAGCAGCGTGGGGGGTTACACCGGGGAGCTGTTTTTT
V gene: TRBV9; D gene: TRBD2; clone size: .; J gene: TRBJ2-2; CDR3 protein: CASSVIAGDNTGELFF; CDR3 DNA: TGTGCCAGCAGCGTTATAGCGGGAGACAACACCGGGGAGCTGTTTTTT
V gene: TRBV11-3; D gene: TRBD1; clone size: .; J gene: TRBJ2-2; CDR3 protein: CASSSGQGKATPRTGELFF; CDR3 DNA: TGTGCCAGCAGCTCTGGACAGGGGAAGGCTACCCCCCGAACCGGGGAGCTGTTTTTT
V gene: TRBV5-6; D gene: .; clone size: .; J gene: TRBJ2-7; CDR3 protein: CASSPPSSYEQYF; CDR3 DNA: TGTGCCAGCAGCCCCCCGAGCTCCTACGAGCAGTACTTC
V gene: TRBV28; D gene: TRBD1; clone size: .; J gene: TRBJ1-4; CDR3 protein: CASITATGLATNEKLFF; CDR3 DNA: TGTGCCAGCATTACAGCGACAGGGCTTGCAACTAATGAAAAACTGTTTTTT
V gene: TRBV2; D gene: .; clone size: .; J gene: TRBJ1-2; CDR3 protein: CASSREQGSGYTF; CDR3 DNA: TGTGCCAGCAGTAGGGAACAGGGAAGCGGCTACACCTTC
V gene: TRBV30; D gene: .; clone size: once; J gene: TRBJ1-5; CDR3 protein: CAWSSGGNQPQHF; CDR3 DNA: TGTGCCTGGTCTTCCGGGGGCAATCAGCCCCAGCATTTT
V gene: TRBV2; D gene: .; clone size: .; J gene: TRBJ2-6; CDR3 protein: CASSLTGTGANVLTF; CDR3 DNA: TGTGCCAGCAGTTTGACCGGGACAGGGGCCAACGTCCTGACTTTC
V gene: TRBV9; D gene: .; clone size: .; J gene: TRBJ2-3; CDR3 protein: CASSFKGVRGADTQYF; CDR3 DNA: TGTGCCAGCAGCTTCAAGGGGGTGCGAGGGGCAGATACGCAGTATTTT
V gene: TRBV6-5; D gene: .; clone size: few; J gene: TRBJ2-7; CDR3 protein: CASRYTGGAYEQYF; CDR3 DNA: TGTGCCAGCAGGTACACAGGGGGGGCCTACGAGCAGTACTTC
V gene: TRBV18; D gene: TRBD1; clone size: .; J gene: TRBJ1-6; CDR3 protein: CASSPRDREYNSPLHF; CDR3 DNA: TGTGCCAGCTCACCACGGGACAGGGAGTATAATTCACCCCTCCACTTT
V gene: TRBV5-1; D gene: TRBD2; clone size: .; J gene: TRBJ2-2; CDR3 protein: CASSLAGGTGELFF; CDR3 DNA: TGCGCCAGCAGCTTAGCGGGGGGCACCGGGGAGCTGTTTTTT
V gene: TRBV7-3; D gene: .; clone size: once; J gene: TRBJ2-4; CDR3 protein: CASSSDVGGIQYF; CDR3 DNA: TGTGCCAGCAGCTCGGACGTCGGAGGCATTCAGTACTTC
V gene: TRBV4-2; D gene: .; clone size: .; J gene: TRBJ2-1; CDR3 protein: CASSQDWRGGHNEQFF; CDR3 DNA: TGTGCCAGCAGCCAAGATTGGAGGGGGGGTCACAATGAGCAGTTCTTC
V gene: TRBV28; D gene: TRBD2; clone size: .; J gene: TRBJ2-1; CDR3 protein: CASSPPGGGDNEQFF; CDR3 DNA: TGTGCCAGCAGCCCCCCGGGCGGGGGTGACAATGAGCAGTTCTTC
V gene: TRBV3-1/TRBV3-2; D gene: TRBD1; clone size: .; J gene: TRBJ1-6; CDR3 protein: CASSQAGRGWGNSPLHF; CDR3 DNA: TGTGCCAGCAGCCAAGCTGGCAGGGGGTGGGGGAATTCACCCCTCCACTTT
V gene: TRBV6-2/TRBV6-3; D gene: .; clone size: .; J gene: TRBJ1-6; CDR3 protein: CASSYPEDIQKSNSPLHF; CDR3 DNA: TGTGCCAGCAGTTACCCAGAGGACATCCAGAAGAGTAATTCACCCCTCCACTTT
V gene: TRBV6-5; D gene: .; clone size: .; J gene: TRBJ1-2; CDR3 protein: CASSLGQLYGYTF; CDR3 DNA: TGTGCCAGCAGTTTGGGACAACTCTATGGCTACACCTTC
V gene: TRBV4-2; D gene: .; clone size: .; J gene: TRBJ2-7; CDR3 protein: CASSQGEGRDSYEQYF; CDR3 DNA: TGTGCCAGCAGCCAAGGAGAGGGGCGGGATTCCTACGAGCAGTACTTC
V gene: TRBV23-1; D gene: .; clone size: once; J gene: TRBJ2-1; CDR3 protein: CASSRHYNEQFF; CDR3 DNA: TGCGCCAGCAGTCGGCATTACAATGAGCAGTTCTTC
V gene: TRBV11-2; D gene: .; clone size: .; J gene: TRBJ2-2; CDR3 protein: CASSLKQAGELFF; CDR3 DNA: TGTGCCAGCAGCTTAAAACAGGCCGGGGAGCTGTTTTTT